This T cell receptor (beta chain) was identified during a study of blood T cell repertoires in COVID-19. The overall study: Collection of acute and convalescent COVID-19 samples took place in the United States, Italy and Spain. T cells, B-cell-depleted T cells, or PBMCs provided the cDNA or gDNA that served as material.

Deletions cut 1 base from V and 4 bases from J, with 12 bases between. CDR1 is MNHEY, CDR2 SMNVEV, per germline (reference sequence). This CDR3 spans 15 amino acids. Participants' reported clinical history set cohort assignment. Authors' analysis steps: Reference gene primer amplification yielded estimated nucleated cell counts. Repertoires were generated with immunoSEQ multiplex PCR, while TCRdb's copy carries only in-frame clones and drops some. V and J calls and clone size are copied from that table; D and trimming were computed from the DNA. Seen here are about 440,000 clones, less than 95% observed once, and the top ten hold about 0.6%.

The origin of this receptor is a man aged 18 to 35 who had recovered from COVID-19. The V and J genes are TRBV27 and TRBJ2-3; the D gene is possibly TRBD2 (6 bases). The specimen was PBMCs or T cells enriched from blood (not recorded which). CDR3: CASSLLGGVADTQYF. DNA for the CDR3: TGTGCCAGCAGTTTATTGGGGGGAGTCGCAGATACGCAGTATTTT.